These T cell receptor beta chains were read from a single sample in a study of blood T cell repertoires in COVID-19. The protocol was immunoSEQ multiplex PCR, while the TCRdb copy is restricted to in-frame clones and leaves out a portion. The data contain around 300,000 clones, around 87% of them singletons. The sample comprised peripheral blood. These receptor sequences come from a woman in her 50s with active or convalescent COVID-19. The CDR3 runs from the conserved cysteine through the conserved F or W.

V gene: TRBV30
J gene: TRBJ1-5
CDR3 protein: CAWSEGEVVQPQHF

V gene: TRBV24-1
J gene: TRBJ1-5
CDR3 protein: CATRRKNQPQHF

V gene: TRBV25-1
J gene: TRBJ2-7
CDR3 protein: CASSVSGGYEQYF

V gene: TRBV6-5
J gene: TRBJ1-1
CDR3 protein: CASRIQMNTEAFF

V gene: TRBV28
J gene: TRBJ2-4
CDR3 protein: CASSPPLGGRLAKNIQYF

V gene: TRBV7-2
J gene: TRBJ2-7
CDR3 protein: CASSRGGRGDEQYF

V gene: TRBV10-3
J gene: TRBJ2-3
CDR3 protein: CAIRGTSGGRTDTQYF

V gene: TRBV5-1
J gene: TRBJ2-1
CDR3 protein: CASSLATSGGSEQFF

V gene: TRBV29-1
J gene: TRBJ2-1
CDR3 protein: CSVEDPDRGSYNEQFF

V gene: TRBV7-9
J gene: TRBJ1-5
CDR3 protein: CASSSPDRGGSNQPQHF

V gene: TRBV9
J gene: TRBJ2-5
CDR3 protein: CASSTHPVGQGRETQYF

V gene: TRBV29-1
J gene: TRBJ1-5
CDR3 protein: CSVLSFNQPQHF

V gene: TRBV7-3
J gene: TRBJ2-7
CDR3 protein: CASTPGSGGYEQYF

V gene: TRBV14
J gene: TRBJ1-4
CDR3 protein: CASSHRVRGEKLFF

V gene: TRBV27
J gene: TRBJ2-1
CDR3 protein: CASRPERERANEQFF

V gene: TRBV7-2
J gene: TRBJ2-3
CDR3 protein: CASSQFGWIQGAQSDTQYF

V gene: TRBV29-1
J gene: TRBJ1-4
CDR3 protein: CSVESIGRGENEKLFF

V gene: TRBV28
J gene: TRBJ1-2
CDR3 protein: CASSSSSATGVYGYTF

V gene: TRBV19
J gene: TRBJ2-7
CDR3 protein: CASSSAGDSVGKQYF

V gene: TRBV23-1
J gene: TRBJ1-4
CDR3 protein: CASSLNGRVDEKLFF

V gene: TRBV13
J gene: TRBJ2-2
CDR3 protein: CASIKQGPGELFF

V gene: TRBV5-1
J gene: TRBJ2-1
CDR3 protein: CASGEGTTGYNEQFF

V gene: TRBV9
J gene: TRBJ2-3
CDR3 protein: CASSVSGGAGNTQYF

V gene: TRBV19
J gene: TRBJ1-3
CDR3 protein: CASSPPLPQGTGNTIYF

V gene: TRBV7-2
J gene: TRBJ1-3
CDR3 protein: CASSLRFNSGNTIYF

V gene: TRBV18
J gene: TRBJ2-7
CDR3 protein: CASSPGLAGYEQYF

V gene: TRBV18
J gene: TRBJ1-1
CDR3 protein: CAGSRGGNTEAFF

V gene: TRBV10-3
J gene: TRBJ2-5
CDR3 protein: CAISESVGLAGVETQYF

V gene: TRBV7-9
J gene: TRBJ2-7
CDR3 protein: CASSPELQVYEQYF

V gene: TRBV18
J gene: TRBJ2-6
CDR3 protein: CASSPTWAGGLSGANVLTF

V gene: TRBV18
J gene: TRBJ2-1
CDR3 protein: CASSPYSQGEQFF

V gene: TRBV29-1
J gene: TRBJ2-1
CDR3 protein: CSVDGTVGFWDEQFF

V gene: TRBV7-2
J gene: TRBJ1-1
CDR3 protein: CASSLFGTGNTEAFF

V gene: TRBV28
J gene: TRBJ1-2
CDR3 protein: CATTRGRTGHGYTF

V gene: TRBV9
J gene: TRBJ2-1
CDR3 protein: CASSVGPQGIHEQFF

V gene: TRBV5-1
J gene: TRBJ1-1
CDR3 protein: CASSFFTGEAFF